This entry concerns a single T cell receptor (beta chain). Antigen specificity is unknown. This record comes from a study of cytomegalovirus exposure and HLA in healthy donors. Study findings and constraints: Reported results showed that the classifier diagnosed cytomegalovirus status with high specificity and sensitivity. Earlier analysis yielded a pattern in which most TCR beta V segments were productive about 90% or about 30% of the time.

The PCR made use of 60 Vbeta and 13 Jbeta primers. Method: immunoSEQ multiplex PCR; TCRdb's copy keeps in-frame clones and lacks some. The data hold approximately 160,000 clones, with 68% observed a single time. Germline-derived CDR1 and CDR2 are GTSNPN and SVGIG (reference sequence). The ends lost 5 bases at V and 2 bases at J; junction bases unmatched: 8. This CDR3 is built from 14 residues. All the people who gave samples were healthy bone marrow donors. The sequence derives from a woman younger than 35 in good health and CMV-seropositive. J is TRBJ2-7 and V is TRBV30, with 8 bases fitting TRBD1. Source material: PBMCs. The CDR3 DNA reads TGTGCCTGGTTCGGCACAGGGGGGACCTACGAGCAGTACTTC. Translation gives CAWFGTGGTYEQYF.